Listed below are T cell receptor beta chains from one sample, sequenced in a study of CD4 T cells in relation to SARS-CoV-2 and coronaviruses. The method was immunoSEQ multiplex PCR; TCRdb's version includes in-frame clones alone and lacks a portion of them. The sample carries about 65,000 clones, 85% to 90% recorded once. The sequenced sample consisted of memory CD4+ T cells from PBMCs. The origin of the receptors is a human donor in good health. CDR3s include the opening cysteine and the closing phenylalanine or tryptophan. Each record gives: clone size, V gene, J gene, D gene, CDR3 DNA, CDR3 protein. D genes are given only for firm matches. Size tells how often a clone was seen (once, few, many) or the class of an expanded clone, and some rows leave it out.

abundance: few; v_gene: TRBV27; j_gene: TRBJ2-2; d_gene: -; CDR3nt: TGTGCCAGCAACCCCTTCAGGGGTACCGGGGAGCTGTTTTTT; CDR3aa: CASNPFRGTGELFF
abundance: -; v_gene: TRBV19; j_gene: TRBJ1-5; d_gene: -; CDR3nt: TGTGCCAGTAGTATGCAGGGTATTGGGATCAGGTCCCAGCATTTT; CDR3aa: CASSMQGIGIRSQHF
abundance: -; v_gene: TRBV10-3; j_gene: TRBJ2-1; d_gene: -; CDR3nt: TGTGCCATCAGTGAGCCGAGGACTGAAGGGAATGAGCAGTTCTTC; CDR3aa: CAISEPRTEGNEQFF
abundance: -; v_gene: TRBV7-8; j_gene: TRBJ1-1; d_gene: -; CDR3nt: TGTGCCAGCAGCTATGGACAGAACACTGAAGCTTTCTTT; CDR3aa: CASSYGQNTEAFF
abundance: -; v_gene: TRBV10-3; j_gene: TRBJ1-2; d_gene: -; CDR3nt: TGTGCCATCAGTGGAGAGGGGAATGGCTACACCTTC; CDR3aa: CAISGEGNGYTF
abundance: -; v_gene: TRBV3-1/TRBV3-2; j_gene: TRBJ2-1; d_gene: TRBD2; CDR3nt: TGTGCCAGCAGCCAAGATGCGGGGGACAATGAGCAGTTCTTC; CDR3aa: CASSQDAGDNEQFF
abundance: -; v_gene: TRBV7-8; j_gene: TRBJ1-5; d_gene: TRBD1; CDR3nt: TGTGCCAGCAGCTTAGTTTCTGGGACAGTGGATCAGCCCCAGCATTTT; CDR3aa: CASSLVSGTVDQPQHF
abundance: -; v_gene: TRBV28; j_gene: TRBJ1-1; d_gene: -; CDR3nt: TGTGCCAGCAGTTTATTCGGGGGCGACACTGAAGCTTTCTTT; CDR3aa: CASSLFGGDTEAFF
abundance: -; v_gene: TRBV5-1; j_gene: TRBJ2-3; d_gene: TRBD2; CDR3nt: TGCGCCAGCAGCTCTCGATCATCCCGCGGGACTAGCCCCGGGGCGCAGTATTTT; CDR3aa: CASSSRSSRGTSPGAQYF
abundance: -; v_gene: TRBV5-1; j_gene: TRBJ2-7; d_gene: -; CDR3nt: TGCGCCAGCAGCTGGGATACCTACTACGAGCAGTACTTC; CDR3aa: CASSWDTYYEQYF
abundance: few; v_gene: TRBV19; j_gene: TRBJ2-2; d_gene: -; CDR3nt: TGTGCCAGTAGTAAAGGGACGAACACCGGGGAGCTGTTTTTT; CDR3aa: CASSKGTNTGELFF
abundance: -; v_gene: TRBV24-1; j_gene: TRBJ2-5; d_gene: -; CDR3nt: TGTGCCACCGAGCGAGGGGATCGCGAGACCCAGTACTTC; CDR3aa: CATERGDRETQYF
abundance: few; v_gene: TRBV18; j_gene: TRBJ1-1; d_gene: -; CDR3nt: TGTGCCAGCTCACTCGACAAGAACACTGAAGCTTTCTTT; CDR3aa: CASSLDKNTEAFF
abundance: -; v_gene: TRBV5-1; j_gene: TRBJ2-2; d_gene: TRBD1; CDR3nt: TGCGCCAGCAGCTTACAGGGGGCGGGAGACACCGGGGAGCTGTTTTTT; CDR3aa: CASSLQGAGDTGELFF
abundance: -; v_gene: TRBV6-5; j_gene: TRBJ2-3; d_gene: -; CDR3nt: TGTGCCAGCAGTTACTCGAGGGGCGGATACACAGATACGCAGTATTTT; CDR3aa: CASSYSRGGYTDTQYF
abundance: -; v_gene: TRBV7-3; j_gene: TRBJ2-1; d_gene: -; CDR3nt: TGTGCCAGCAGCTTAACCCAGGGGTTGCAGCAGTTCTTC; CDR3aa: CASSLTQGLQQFF
abundance: -; v_gene: TRBV28; j_gene: TRBJ2-2; d_gene: -; CDR3nt: TGTGCCAGCCACAACACAGGGACCGGGGAGCTGTTTTTT; CDR3aa: CASHNTGTGELFF